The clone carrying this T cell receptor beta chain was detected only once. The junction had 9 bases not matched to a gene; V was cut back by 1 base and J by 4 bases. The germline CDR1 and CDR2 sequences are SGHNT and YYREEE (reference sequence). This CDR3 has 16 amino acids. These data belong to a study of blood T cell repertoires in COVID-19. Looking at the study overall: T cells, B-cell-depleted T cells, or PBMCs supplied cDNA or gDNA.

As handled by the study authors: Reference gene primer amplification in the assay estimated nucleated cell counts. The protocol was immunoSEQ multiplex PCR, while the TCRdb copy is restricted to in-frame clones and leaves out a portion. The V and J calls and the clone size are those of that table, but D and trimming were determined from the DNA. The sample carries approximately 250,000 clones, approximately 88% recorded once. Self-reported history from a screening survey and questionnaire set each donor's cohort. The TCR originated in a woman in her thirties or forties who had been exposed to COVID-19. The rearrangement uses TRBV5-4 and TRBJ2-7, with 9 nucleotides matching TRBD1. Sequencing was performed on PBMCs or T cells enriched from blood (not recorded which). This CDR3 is CASSLTGQGARYEQYV. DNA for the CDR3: TGTGCCAGCAGCTTGACGGGACAGGGTGCGCGATACGAGCAGTACGTC.